The source of this T cell receptor (beta chain) is a study of cytomegalovirus exposure and HLA in healthy donors. Note on this clone: Its cognate antigen is unknown.

Germline CDR1 reads MGHDK; CDR2 reads SYGVNS. The length of the CDR3 is 15 residues. Deletions cut 4 bases from V and 9 bases from J, with 21 bases between. This PCR relied on a set of 60 Vbeta primers and 13 Jbeta primers. The protocol was immunoSEQ multiplex PCR, while the TCRdb copy is restricted to in-frame clones and leaves out a portion. Of 55,000 to 80,000 clones listed, 74% are singletons. Broader study findings: CMV serostatus alone was available as immune exposure information.

Sequences were obtained from PBMCs. The chain joins TRBV25-1 to TRBJ1-2, with a possible D match to TRBD1 (6 bases). This TCR came from a woman aged 25 to 45 in good health and CMV-seropositive. CDR3 protein: CASSGHRDTHRRYTF. Written as DNA, the CDR3 is TGTGCCAGCAGTGGCCACCGGGACACCCATAGACGCTACACCTTC.